Presented here are 6 T cell receptor beta chains from one specimen sequenced in a study of graft-versus-host responses after intestinal transplantation. The antigens for these receptors are not known. Using immunoSEQ multiplex PCR, the repertoire was profiled, and TCRdb retains in-frame clones only, with some absent. The table has tens of thousands of clones, 90% to 95% seen once. Sequences were derived from unstimulated CD4+ T cells sorted from spleen or lymph node cells, sampled before transplant. These receptors originate from a human donor who was the organ donor for an intestinal transplant.

This rearrangement joins TRBV4-2 to TRBJ2-7; 8 bases map to TRBD2. This CDR3 contains 15 residues. CDR1 is LGHNA, CDR2 YNFKEQ, per germline. Trimming cost V 1 base and J 6 bases; bases outside gene matches: 8. CDR3 bases: TGTGCCAGCAGCCAAGTCACGGGACTAGTCAGCGAGCAGTACTTC. This encodes CASSQVTGLVSEQYF.

The J gene is TRBJ2-7, the V gene TRBV7-2, with TRBD1 matching over 12 bases. There are 14 residues in the CDR3. With 3 bases clipped from V and 6 bases from J, the junction kept 3 bases outside the gene matches. The germline gives CDR1 SGHTA, CDR2 FQGNSA. CDR3: CASSFRDRGREQYF. In DNA form, the CDR3 reads TGTGCCAGCAGCTTCCGGGACAGGGGGCGCGAGCAGTACTTC.

The V and J genes are TRBV7-9 and TRBJ1-6; weak D call: TRBD1 (5 bases). CDR3 length: 16 residues. V was shortened by 5 bases and J by 6 bases, with 17 bases between the two germline ends. Germline lookup yields CDR1 SEHNR and CDR2 FQNEAQ (reference sequence). CDR3 bases: TGTGCCAGCAGCAACGCTGGGGGGTTTTTTAATTCACCCCTCCACTTT. It yields the protein CASSNAGGFFNSPLHF. Supplemented by reference TRBV7-9 and TRBJ1-6, the full variable domain reads DTGVSQNPRHKITKRGQNVTFRCDPISEHNRLYWYRQTLGQGPEFLTYFQNEAQLEKSRLLSDRFSAERPKGSFSTLEIQRTEQGDSAMYLCASSNAGGFFNSPLHFGNGTRLTVT.

CDR3: CASSSLPNLLDTQYF. CDR3 nucleotides: TGTGCCAGCTCATCCCTACCGAACCTATTGGATACGCAGTATTTT. The gene calls are TRBV18 and TRBJ2-3; D unclear. V was trimmed by 5 bases and J by 6 bases, leaving 18 bases between them. This CDR3 is 15 amino acids long. Looked up from germline, CDR1 is KGHSH and CDR2 is LQKENI.

With regard to this clone: The identical CDR3 is also encoded by other nucleotide sequences in the sample. The chain recombines TRBV18 with TRBJ2-5, with 8 bases matching TRBD2. V gave up 0 bases and J gave up 5 bases; unmatched junction bases: 2. This CDR3 spans 14 amino acids. Germline assignment: CDR1 KGHSH and CDR2 LQKENI. CDR3: CASSPPKRGETQYF. DNA of the CDR3: TGTGCCAGCTCACCACCAAAGCGGGGGGAGACCCAGTACTTC.

The genes are TRBV7-2 and TRBJ1-5; 7 nucleotides line up with TRBD1. Germline assignment: CDR1 SGHTA and CDR2 FQGNSA. J was trimmed by 7 bases and V by 2 bases; bases with no gene match: 5. The CDR3 is 14 amino acids. CDR3 sequence: CASSLNRGGQPQHF. For the CDR3, the DNA is TGTGCCAGCAGCTTAAACAGGGGAGGACAGCCCCAGCATTTT. The full variable domain, with the rest looked up from reference TRBV7-2 and TRBJ1-5, is GAGVSQSPSNKVTEKGKDVELRCDPISGHTALYWYRQSLGQGLEFLIYFQGNSAPDKSGLPSDRFSAERTGGSVSTLTIQRTQQEDSAVYLCASSLNRGGQPQHFGDGTRLSIL.